This entry features one T cell receptor (beta chain) sequence. What it binds is not known. A read error is the likely source, as a far larger clone sits one nucleotide away. As processed by the authors: There were no quality scores in the junction-only immunoSEQ sequences, so filtering differed. Profiling relied on immunoSEQ multiplex PCR, and the TCRdb table lists in-frame clones only, not all of them. V, J and clone size derive from that table, while D and trimming were established from the DNA sequence. The repertoire includes some 1,100,000 clones, around 82% of them detected once, and approximately 0.5% sits in the top ten. The germline V gene encodes CDR1 SEHNR and CDR2 FQNEAQ (reference sequence). CDR3 length equals 15 residues. V was clipped by 4 bases and J by 0 bases, with 10 bases between them. All participating donors were Caucasian adults from Nashville, Tennessee. This sample is drawn from a study of shared clonotypes between healthy human individuals. Findings of the study overall: Larger estimated richness was generally recorded for naive subsets relative to memory subsets. Sample collection involved blood only; tissue repertoires are likely different.

The rearrangement uses TRBV7-9 and TRBJ2-1; D might be TRBD2 (6 bases). The source material was memory CD4+ T cells from PBMCs. Subset defined: CD45RA-negative fraction. This receptor was obtained from a man in his late teens or twenties in good health. Some clones in this sample may be carry-over from other donors' samples. CDR3 in DNA: TGTGCCAGCAGCTCCCCCGGGAGCTCCTACAATGAGCAGTTCTTC. It encodes CASSSPGSSYNEQFF.